Listed here are 23 T cell receptor beta chains from one sample, sequenced in a study of Ad26.COV2.S vaccination and SARS-CoV-2 variants. The treatment denotes: roughly 19 received Ad26.COV2.S at low or high dose, single or two shots; about five received placebo; per-sample allocation not given. The samples date from day 63 after the first vaccine or placebo injection. Only in-frame clones appear in the TCRdb table, and some are missing; sequencing was by immunoSEQ multiplex PCR. The sample carries approximately 450,000 clones, 80% to 95% recorded once. The sample consisted of peripheral blood, taken in a trial of Ad26.COV2.S vaccine versus placebo. The receptors were gathered from a person aged 18-60 years who received the Ad26.COV2.S COVID-19 vaccine or a placebo.

This chain uses TRBV6-2 or TRBV6-3 with TRBJ2-2; no firm D call. Deletions cut 2 bases from V and 1 base from J, with 11 bases between. Germline values: CDR1 MNHEY, CDR2 SVGEGT. The CDR3 totals 16 residues. The CDR3 here is CASSYNPDWNTGELFF. The CDR3 nucleotides read TGTGCCAGCAGTTACAACCCAGACTGGAACACCGGGGAGCTGTTTTTT.

The chain has TRBV15 and TRBJ2-7; D gene unclear. Between the trimmed V and J ends, which lost 0 bases and 3 bases, there was a span of 9 bases. This CDR3 contains 14 residues. From germline, CDR1 is LNHNV and CDR2 YYDKDF (reference sequence). The CDR3 region is CATSRDLVIYEQYF. The CDR3 nucleotides are TGTGCCACCAGCAGAGATCTCGTGATCTACGAGCAGTACTTC.

The J gene is TRBJ2-3, the V gene TRBV19, with a tentative D call TRBD2 (5 bases). Trimming cost V 6 bases and J 5 bases, with 15 bases left between them. Per germline, CDR1 LNHDA and CDR2 SQIVND (reference sequence). The CDR3 totals 14 residues. The CDR3 nucleotides read TGTGCCAGTAGCGACTATCACGCCGGAGATACGCAGTATTTT. Protein sequence: CASSDYHAGDTQYF.

The genes are TRBV13 and TRBJ2-7; D is ambiguous. The V end lost 4 bases, the J end lost 0 bases, and 10 bases lay between the germline ends. Germline CDR1 and CDR2: PRHDT and FYEKMQ (reference sequence). The CDR3 contains 14 residues. CDR3 in DNA: TGTGCCAGCAGCTCATTTATGAGCTCCTACGAGCAGTACTTC. This codes for CASSSFMSSYEQYF.

The rearrangement uses TRBV7-3 and TRBJ2-3; 13 nucleotides align to TRBD2. J was trimmed by 0 bases and V by 5 bases; bases with no gene match: 2. The CDR3 runs 16 residues. Per germline, CDR1 SGHTA and CDR2 FQGTGA. The CDR3 DNA follows: TGTGCCAGCAGCCTACTAGCGGGAGGGAGCACAGATACGCAGTATTTT. It is translated as CASSLLAGGSTDTQYF.

The chain joins TRBV5-6 to TRBJ2-7, with unresolved D. The CDR3 contains 16 residues. Germline CDR1 is SGHDT and CDR2 is YYEEEE. Deletions cut 4 bases from V and 3 bases from J, with 20 bases between. The CDR3 spells CASSPDSGFSLYEQYF. The DNA of the CDR3 is TGTGCCAGCAGCCCAGATTCCGGCTTTTCACTCTACGAGCAGTACTTC.

J is TRBJ2-1 and V is TRBV6-1, with D unresolved. Between the trimmed V and J ends, which lost 2 bases and 8 bases, there was a span of 10 bases. CDR3 size: 13 residues. CDR1 MNHNS and CDR2 SASEGT come from the germline V gene. The CDR3 DNA sequence: TGTGCCAGCAGTGAACAGACTGGGCATGAGCAGTTCTTC. Translating it yields CASSEQTGHEQFF.

The gene calls are TRBV25-1 and TRBJ2-7, with 11 bases fitting TRBD1. Trimming removed 2 bases from V and 4 bases from J; junction bases left unmatched: 13. The V gene's germline CDR1 is MGHDK and CDR2 SYGVNS. CDR3 length: 18 residues. The CDR3 protein is CASSEESRSGTGGYEQYF. The CDR3 DNA reads as TGTGCCAGCAGTGAAGAATCCCGAAGCGGGACAGGGGGTTACGAGCAGTACTTC.

The gene calls are TRBV29-1 and TRBJ1-1, with D unresolved. The CDR3 extends over 13 amino acids. Germline V gives CDR1 SQVTM, CDR2 ANQGSEA. V dropped 2 bases and J dropped 1 base, with 8 bases sitting between them. CDR3 in amino acids: CSVERRQNTEAFF. The CDR3 DNA is TGCAGCGTTGAACGGCGGCAGAACACTGAAGCTTTCTTT.

The J gene is TRBJ1-1, the V gene TRBV29-1; no reliable D call. V was cut by 1 base and J by 0 bases, with 3 bases left in between. There are 12 residues in the CDR3. In germline, CDR1 is SQVTM, CDR2 ANQGSEA. In DNA form, the CDR3 reads TGCAGCGTTGAAGCGGTGAACACTGAAGCTTTCTTT. It codes for CSVEAVNTEAFF.

The rearrangement joins TRBV13 to TRBJ2-7, with 7 positions matching TRBD1. CDR1 PRHDT and CDR2 FYEKMQ come from the germline V gene (reference sequence). J was trimmed by 4 bases and V by 5 bases; bases with no gene match: 2. The CDR3 is 12 amino acids. CDR3 sequence (DNA): TGTGCCAGCAGCGCGACAGGGTACGAGCAGTACTTC. It translates to CASSATGYEQYF.

The V and J genes are TRBV7-2 and TRBJ2-1, with TRBD2 matching 13 bases. This CDR3 region has 16 residues. Germline V CDR1 and CDR2: SGHTA, FQGNSA. Losses at the gene ends were 5 bases for V and 7 bases for J; bases not matched to a gene: 8. The CDR3, as DNA: TGTGCCAGCAGCGCCCCGGGACTAGCGGGAACAAATGAGCAGTTCTTC. It is translated as CASSAPGLAGTNEQFF.

The gene calls are TRBV6-2 or TRBV6-3 and TRBJ1-1, with TRBD1 matching 7 bases. The V segment lost 5 bases and the J segment 3 bases; nucleotides outside the gene matches: 12. The germline CDR1 and CDR2 sequences are MNHEY and SVGEGT. This CDR3 contains 16 residues. CDR3 residues: CASSPPRTGPYTEAFF. Here the CDR3 DNA reads TGTGCCAGCAGTCCCCCCCGGACAGGTCCTTACACTGAAGCTTTCTTT.

The chain uses TRBV5-1 and TRBJ2-1, with 8 nucleotides matching TRBD2. The CDR3 loop spans 16 amino acids. Germline V gene sequence: CDR1 SGHRS, CDR2 YFSETQ. J was trimmed by 6 bases and V by 4 bases; bases with no gene match: 12. The CDR3 DNA reads as TGCGCCAGCAGCCTATTTAGCGGGAAAGATCCCAATGAGCAGTTCTTC. This sequence encodes CASSLFSGKDPNEQFF.

The CDR3: CASRSRLAGAPEQYF. The CDR3 DNA sequence: TGTGCCAGCCGAAGCCGACTAGCGGGAGCCCCCGAGCAGTACTTC. The gene calls are TRBV2 and TRBJ2-7; 12 bases are a match to TRBD2. Unmatched junction bases numbered 11, after V lost 8 bases and J lost 6 bases. The CDR3 spans 15 residues. CDR1 and CDR2 (germline): SNHLY, FYNNEI.

The chain employs TRBV7-9 and TRBJ2-5; D remains ambiguous. The CDR3 runs 15 residues. V lost 1 base and J 3 bases, leaving 12 bases between the germline ends. Germline values: CDR1 SEHNR, CDR2 FQNEAQ (reference sequence). CDR3 sequence (DNA): TGTGCCAGCAGCTTAGAGGTGTGGGCCGAAGAGACCCAGTACTTC. Its protein product is CASSLEVWAEETQYF.

The chain couples TRBV27 to TRBJ2-1; 11 bases align to TRBD2. V shed 7 bases and J 9 bases; nucleotides not matched to a gene: 5. The CDR3 is 13 residues long. Germline CDR1 reads MNHEY; CDR2 reads SMNVEV (reference sequence). In nucleotides, the CDR3 is TGTGCCAGCACACTAGCGGGAGTTGGTGAGCAGTTCTTC. It is translated as CASTLAGVGEQFF.

This chain links TRBV24-1 with TRBJ1-2, with D unresolved. Trimming stripped 12 bases from V and 1 base from J, with 11 bases between. The CDR3 totals 12 residues. CDR1 is KGHDR, CDR2 SFDVKD, per germline. CDR3: CAASTSNYGYTF. The CDR3 coding sequence is TGTGCCGCGTCGACGAGTAACTATGGCTACACCTTC.

The genes are TRBV2 and TRBJ2-7; 10 positions match TRBD2. Germline V gene sequence: CDR1 SNHLY, CDR2 FYNNEI. There are 13 residues in the CDR3. Unmatched junction bases numbered 7, after V lost 8 bases and J lost 6 bases. CDR3 bases: TGTGCCAGCGGGCTAGCGGGAGTTTCCGAGCAGTACTTC. It codes for CASGLAGVSEQYF.

The chain links TRBV5-1 to TRBJ2-7, with a tentative D call TRBD1 (6 bases). This CDR3 is built from 13 residues. In germline, CDR1 is SGHRS, CDR2 YFSETQ. V lost 4 bases, J lost 5 bases, and 13 bases lay in between. The CDR3: CASSPQGRNEQYF. CDR3 sequence (DNA): TGCGCCAGCAGCCCACAGGGACGAAACGAGCAGTACTTC. The full variable domain, completed using reference TRBV5-1 and TRBJ2-7, is KAGVTQTPRYLIKTRGQQVTLSCSPISGHRSVSWYQQTPGQGLQFLFEYFSETQRNKGNFPGRFSGRQFSNSRSEMNVSTLELGDSALYLCASSPQGRNEQYFGPGTRLTVT.

There are a few counts of this clone. The chain couples TRBV9 to TRBJ2-3; possibly TRBD2 for D (6 bases). CDR1 and CDR2 from the germline V gene are SGDLS and YYNGEE. The CDR3 covers 14 residues. The V and J ends lost 0 bases and 7 bases respectively, with 12 bases between them. Written as DNA, the CDR3 is TGTGCCAGCAGCGTAGAGGAGGGCCGGCATACGCAGTATTTT. Residues: CASSVEEGRHTQYF.

V usage is TRBV15 and J usage is TRBJ2-1, with 10 nucleotides matching TRBD1. In germline, CDR1 is LNHNV, CDR2 YYDKDF (reference sequence). CDR3 size: 14 residues. The V segment lost 4 bases and the J segment 5 bases; nucleotides outside the gene matches: 2. The CDR3 region has the DNA TGTGCCACCAGCACCGGGACAGGGGACAATGAGCAGTTCTTC. Its protein product is CATSTGTGDNEQFF. Complete variable domain (other parts from reference TRBV15 and TRBJ2-1): DAMVIQNPRYQVTQFGKPVTLSCSQTLNHNVMYWYQQKSSQAPKLLFHYYDKDFNNEADTPDNFQSRRPNTSFCFLDIRSPGLGDTAMYLCATSTGTGDNEQFFGPGTRLTVL.

CDR3: CASSQDGREDHQETQYF. In nucleotides, the CDR3 is TGTGCCAGCAGCCAAGATGGTCGGGAGGACCACCAAGAGACCCAGTACTTC. The V and J genes are TRBV7-9 and TRBJ2-5; 7 nucleotides agree with TRBD2. CDR3 length: 17 amino acids. Germline V gives CDR1 SEHNR, CDR2 FQNEAQ (reference sequence). Trimming cost V 5 bases and J 0 bases; bases outside gene matches: 12. Supplemented by reference TRBV7-9 and TRBJ2-5, the full variable domain reads DTGVSQNPRHKITKRGQNVTFRCDPISEHNRLYWYRQTLGQGPEFLTYFQNEAQLEKSRLLSDRFSAERPKGSFSTLEIQRTEQGDSAMYLCASSQDGREDHQETQYFGPGTRLLVL.